The entry below describes one TCR beta chain. The target antigen is unknown. This record comes from a study of vaccination effects on CD4 cells after COVID-19. About the study: Participants were vaccinated with two doses of either the BNT162b2 or mRNA-1273 vaccine. PBMC were cultured at a few million per well with about 10 IU/ml IL-2 and 10 ug/ml peptides.

The germline gives CDR1 LGHNA, CDR2 YSLEER. V was clipped by 1 base and J by 4 bases, with 8 bases between them. The length of the CDR3 is 14 residues. Cultured cells yielded isolated CD4+ T cells after roughly 11 days. TCRdb's table, derived via immunoSEQ multiplex PCR, lists solely in-frame clones and lacks some. The table lists 35,000 to 40,000 clones, 82% of them singletons. Study outcomes and limitations: Early post-infection timepoints were absent, and convalescent patients were few.

V usage is TRBV4-3 and J usage is TRBJ1-3; no definite D call. This sample comprised CD4+ T cells from PBMCs cultured without peptide, obtained before COVID-19 vaccination. The clonotype comes from a human donor who received a COVID-19 vaccine. CDR3 bases: TGCGCCAGCAGCCAAGGTCATCGAGGAAACACCATATATTTT. This translates into CASSQGHRGNTIYF.